Listed below are T cell receptor beta chains from one sample, sequenced in a study of T cell responses to AZD1222 COVID-19 vaccine. Clones were read by immunoSEQ multiplex PCR, and TCRdb kept only the in-frame ones, dropping some. The sample carries 90,000 to 120,000 clones, 92% recorded once. Sequenced material: peripheral blood, taken 28 days after the second AZD1222 dose. The receptors come from an adult who received the AZD1222 COVID-19 vaccine. CDR3s include the opening cysteine and the closing phenylalanine or tryptophan. D genes are given only for firm matches. The size of a clone is reported for some rows only, either as once, few or many, or as a class for expanded clones.

D,J,V,size,CDR3,DNA
.,TRBJ2-3,TRBV2,.,CASSGGGGADTQYF,TGTGCCAGCAGTGGTGGTGGAGGTGCAGATACGCAGTATTTT
TRBD2,TRBJ2-7,TRBV7-9,.,CASSFPSGGSSYEQYF,TGTGCCAGCAGCTTTCCTAGCGGGGGAAGCTCCTACGAGCAGTACTTC
.,TRBJ2-7,TRBV24-1,.,CATSDFWGHRDSYEQYF,TGTGCCACCAGTGATTTTTGGGGACATCGGGATTCCTACGAGCAGTACTTC
TRBD1,TRBJ2-3,TRBV5-1,.,CASSFDLTGFTDTQYF,TGCGCCAGCAGTTTCGACCTGACAGGGTTCACAGATACGCAGTATTTT
TRBD2,TRBJ2-7,TRBV12-3/TRBV12-4,.,CASGLAGYEQYF,TGTGCCAGTGGACTAGCCGGCTACGAGCAGTACTTC
.,TRBJ2-7,TRBV30,few,CAWSVRDRHPYEQYF,TGTGCCTGGAGTGTACGGGACCGCCACCCCTACGAGCAGTACTTC
TRBD1,TRBJ1-5,TRBV6-5,.,CASTTGIQPQHF,TGTGCCAGCACGACAGGGATTCAGCCCCAGCATTTT
.,TRBJ2-2,TRBV5-1,.,CASSLEDPIAGELFF,TGCGCCAGCAGCTTAGAGGACCCCATCGCCGGGGAGCTGTTTTTT
.,TRBJ1-1,TRBV5-1,.,CASSLTRAGNTEAFF,TGCGCCAGCAGCTTGACTCGGGCCGGGAACACTGAAGCTTTCTTT
.,TRBJ1-5,TRBV3-1/TRBV3-2,.,CASSQAGDQPQHF,TGTGCCAGCAGCCAAGCTGGTGATCAGCCCCAGCATTTT
.,TRBJ1-2,TRBV18,.,CASSRDIQAEDGYTF,TGTGCCAGCTCCCGCGATATACAGGCCGAAGATGGCTACACCTTC
.,TRBJ1-6,TRBV7-9,.,CASSYTGGSPLHF,TGTGCCAGCAGTTACACTGGTGGTTCACCCCTCCACTTT
TRBD2,TRBJ2-7,TRBV3-1/TRBV3-2,.,CASSLLAGPYEQYF,TGTGCCAGCAGCCTTCTAGCGGGACCCTACGAGCAGTACTTC
.,TRBJ1-3,TRBV2,.,CASSAEKLPGPGNTIYF,TGTGCCAGCAGTGCCGAGAAGTTACCGGGCCCTGGAAACACCATATATTTT
.,TRBJ1-1,TRBV19,.,CASNMGGAMTGGDTEAFF,TGTGCCAGTAATATGGGTGGTGCGATGACAGGAGGGGATACTGAAGCTTTCTTT
.,TRBJ2-1,TRBV29-1,.,CSVRLVGSYNEQFF,TGCAGCGTGCGCCTAGTGGGCTCCTACAATGAGCAGTTCTTC
.,TRBJ2-1,TRBV7-3,.,CASSLVGNGVDEQFF,TGTGCCAGCAGCTTAGTGGGAAACGGGGTCGATGAGCAGTTCTTC
.,TRBJ2-7,TRBV7-9,.,CASTSVSGLYDEQYF,TGTGCCAGCACCTCCGTCAGCGGGCTCTACGACGAGCAGTACTTC
.,TRBJ1-2,TRBV19,.,CASSEEGSYGYTF,TGTGCCAGTAGTGAGGAGGGGAGCTATGGCTACACCTTC
.,TRBJ1-1,TRBV5-1,.,CASSLGDSWAFF,TGCGCCAGCAGCTTGGGAGACAGTTGGGCTTTCTTT
TRBD1,TRBJ1-1,TRBV10-3,.,CAISEGQGSEAFF,TGTGCCATCAGTGAGGGACAGGGCTCTGAAGCTTTCTTT
TRBD1,TRBJ1-3,TRBV2,.,CALTPGTGPGNTIYF,TGTGCCTTAACACCCGGGACAGGGCCTGGAAACACCATATATTTT
TRBD1,TRBJ1-3,TRBV4-1,.,CASSTPGQTGNTIYF,TGCGCCAGCAGCACTCCGGGACAGACTGGAAACACCATATATTTT
.,TRBJ2-7,TRBV6-2/TRBV6-3,.,CASSYQGTYEQYF,TGTGCCAGCAGTTACCAGGGTACCTACGAGCAGTACTTC
.,TRBJ1-2,TRBV5-8,few,CASRQIAGGSYTF,TGTGCCAGCAGACAGATCGCGGGGGGGAGCTACACCTTC